This entry lists 20 T cell receptor beta chains sequenced from one sample in a study of blood T cell repertoires in COVID-19. Sequenced by immunoSEQ multiplex PCR; TCRdb stores in-frame clones only, minus some. The data show about 56,000 clones, roughly 84% seen once. Sequences were obtained from peripheral blood. The origin of the receptors is an elderly woman with acute or convalescent COVID-19.

In this sample, this clone turned up a few times. This chain links TRBV10-3 with TRBJ1-5, with D possibly matching TRBD1 (6 bases). Germline CDR1 is ENHRY and CDR2 is SYGVKD. V was pared by 4 bases and J by 3 bases, with 10 bases between. The CDR3 loop spans 14 amino acids. In DNA, the CDR3 is TGTGCCATCAGTGGGGGACACCTCAATCAGCCCCAGCATTTT. The encoded protein is CAISGGHLNQPQHF.

This rearrangement joins TRBV2 to TRBJ1-1; D not certain. Germline values: CDR1 SNHLY, CDR2 FYNNEI. The length of the CDR3 is 15 residues. The V end was cut by 8 bases, the J end by 3 bases, with 19 bases between. CDR3 DNA: TGTGCCAGCCCTACCGGAGGTCCGGAAGACACTGAAGCTTTCTTT. Translating it yields CASPTGGPEDTEAFF.

This clone was observed a few times. The chain employs TRBV3-1 (or the pseudogene TRBV3-2) and TRBJ2-7; no clear D. This CDR3 has 14 residues. The V end lost 0 bases, the J end lost 7 bases, and 13 bases lay between the germline ends. CDR1 LGHDT and CDR2 YNNKEL come from the germline V gene (reference sequence). The CDR3 reads CASSQDSQVREQYF. The CDR3 DNA reads as TGTGCCAGCAGCCAAGATTCCCAGGTCCGGGAGCAGTACTTC.

The chain joins TRBV19 to TRBJ1-6; D unresolved. The V gene lost 3 bases and the J gene lost 2 bases, with 8 bases spanning the gap. Germline lookup yields CDR1 LNHDA and CDR2 SQIVND (reference sequence). The CDR3 sequence is 15 residues long. CDR3 protein: CASSIPGTYNSPLHF. DNA for the CDR3: TGTGCCAGTAGTATTCCGGGGACCTATAATTCACCCCTCCACTTT.

This clone has only one observation. The V gene is TRBV7-8, the J gene TRBJ2-5; 8 bases map to TRBD1. CDR1 SGHVS and CDR2 FQNEAQ come from the germline V gene. CDR3 length equals 13 residues. V was pared by 4 bases and J by 3 bases, with 1 base of the junction left unmatched. The CDR3 nucleotides read TGTGCCAGCAGCTCGGACAGGGAAGAGACCCAGTACTTC. This codes for CASSSDREETQYF. Using reference TRBV7-8 and TRBJ2-5 for the parts outside the CDR3, the full variable domain is GAGVSQSPRYKVAKRGQDVALRCDPISGHVSLFWYQQALGQGPEFLTYFQNEAQLDKSGLPSDRFFAERPEGSVSTLKIQRTQQEDSAVYLCASSSDREETQYFGPGTRLLVL.

This chain connects TRBV2 to TRBJ1-5; TRBD1 matches 7 bases. The CDR3 has 15 amino acids. Unmatched junction bases numbered 5, after V lost 6 bases and J lost 0 bases. CDR1 and CDR2 (germline): SNHLY, FYNNEI. This CDR3 reads CASRADRFSNQPQHF. The CDR3, as DNA: TGTGCCAGCAGAGCGGACAGGTTTAGCAATCAGCCCCAGCATTTT.

This clone has just a few counts. The chain carries TRBV2 and TRBJ1-2; D not resolved. The germline gives CDR1 SNHLY, CDR2 FYNNEI. V lost 2 bases and J lost 5, with 6 bases in between. This CDR3 comprises 12 residues. CDR3: CASSETAYGYTF. The DNA of the CDR3 is TGTGCCAGCAGTGAAACTGCGTATGGCTACACCTTC.

V gene TRBV5-4 combines with J gene TRBJ1-2, with a tentative D call TRBD1 (6 bases). V shed 4 bases and J shed 5 bases, with 15 bases lying between them. Germline-derived CDR1 and CDR2 are SGHNT and YYREEE (reference sequence). This CDR3 is built from 14 residues. For the CDR3, the DNA is TGTGCCAGCAGCCCTGGGATACAGGGATATGGCTACACCTTC. Encoded protein: CASSPGIQGYGYTF.

V gene TRBV6-1 combines with J gene TRBJ1-4; possible D gene TRBD1, 6 bases. Trimming took 1 base from V and 8 from J, leaving 17 bases between them. In germline, CDR1 is MNHNS, CDR2 SASEGT. The CDR3 length is 16 residues. CDR3 nucleotide sequence: TGTGCCAGCAGTGAAGGGTTGGGCAGGGGTTACGAAAAACTGTTTTTT. Protein product: CASSEGLGRGYEKLFF.

The chain joins TRBV11-3 to TRBJ2-1, with 7 positions matching TRBD2. Germline CDR1 SGHNT, CDR2 YENEEA. The V segment lost 4 bases and the J segment 12 bases; nucleotides outside the gene matches: 12. The CDR3 is made up of 14 amino acids. CDR3 in DNA: TGTGCCAGCAGCTACAGTAGGTCCTCGGGAGGGCAGTTCTTC. As protein: CASSYSRSSGGQFF.

V gene TRBV7-2 combines with J gene TRBJ2-7, with D possibly matching TRBD1 (5 bases). Trimming removed 1 base at V and 2 bases at J, with 15 bases between. Germline assignment: CDR1 SGHTA and CDR2 FQGNSA. The CDR3 is made up of 16 amino acids. CDR3 amino acids: CASSLVGRQGAYEQYF. The CDR3 bases are TGTGCCAGCAGCTTAGTGGGCAGGCAAGGGGCCTACGAGCAGTACTTC.

The chain uses TRBV5-8 and TRBJ2-2; a possible D gene is TRBD2 (5 bases). The V end was cut by 3 bases, the J end by 3 bases, with 12 bases between. Germline CDR1 and CDR2: SGHTS and YDEGEE. The CDR3 is 15 residues long. CDR3 coding DNA: TGTGCCAGCAGCTCCGGGATTATTTACACCGGGGAGCTGTTTTTT. Translation gives CASSSGIIYTGELFF. The whole variable domain, remainder taken from reference TRBV5-8 and TRBJ2-2, is EAGVTQSPTHLIKTRGQQATLRCSPISGHTSVYWYQQALGLGLQFLLWYDEGEERNRGNFPPRFSGRQFPNYSSELNVNALELEDSALYLCASSSGIIYTGELFFGEGSRLTVL.

The chain uses TRBV4-1 and TRBJ2-2; 7 bases fit TRBD1. Per the germline V gene, CDR1 is MGHRA and CDR2 is YSYEKL. The junction had 4 bases not matched to a gene; V was cut back by 1 base and J by 5 bases. The CDR3 is 15 amino acids. CDR3: CASSQVGRGTGELFF. CDR3 nucleotide sequence: TGCGCCAGCAGCCAAGTTGGCAGGGGGACCGGGGAGCTGTTTTTT.

The chain joins TRBV7-2 to TRBJ1-2; a possible D gene is TRBD1 (5 bases). This CDR3 comprises 14 residues. CDR1 and CDR2 from the germline V gene are SGHTA and FQGNSA. V was cut by 5 bases and J by 6 bases, with 16 bases left in between. CDR3 nucleotides: TGTGCCAGCAGCGACAGCGTTGAAACAAATGGCTACACCTTC. As protein: CASSDSVETNGYTF.

This chain joins TRBV11-1 and TRBJ2-7; no clear D gene. The V and J ends lost 5 bases and 2 bases respectively, with 7 bases between them. The CDR3 is 12 amino acids. Per germline, CDR1 SGHAT and CDR2 FQDESV (reference sequence). As DNA, the CDR3 is TGTGCCAGCAGCCCCGACACCTACGAGCAGTACTTC. This translates into CASSPDTYEQYF.

The chain combines TRBV11-2 with TRBJ2-7; 8 bases are shared with TRBD1. CDR1 is SGHAT and CDR2 is FQNNGV in the germline V gene. Germline trimming cut 3 bases from V and 2 bases from J; bases unmatched to any gene: 3. The CDR3 runs to 14 residues. CDR3 region: CASSFDRGPYEQYF. The CDR3 region has the DNA TGTGCCAGCAGCTTTGACAGGGGACCCTACGAGCAGTACTTC.

The CDR3 coding sequence is TGTGCCAGCAGTGAAACGGCCGGGTCTGGTGAAAAACTGTTTTTT. It is translated as CASSETAGSGEKLFF. The genes are TRBV25-1 and TRBJ1-4, with D uncertain. The germline V and J ends were trimmed by 2 bases and 7 bases, with 14 bases remaining between them. Germline CDR1 is MGHDK and CDR2 is SYGVNS. This CDR3 comprises 15 residues.

V is TRBV11-2 and J is TRBJ1-2, with D tentatively TRBD1 (5 bases). Germline V CDR1 and CDR2: SGHAT, FQNNGV. There are 12 residues in the CDR3. V was trimmed by 6 bases and J by 7 bases, leaving 12 bases between them. The CDR3 DNA sequence: TGTGCCAGCAGGATCAGGGTTGGTGGCTACACCTTC. Its protein product is CASRIRVGGYTF.

This chain uses TRBV6-5 with TRBJ2-5, with 8 bases matching TRBD1. Per germline, CDR1 MNHEY and CDR2 SVGAGI. The CDR3 is 14 amino acids. V lost 8 bases and J lost 3; bases outside the gene matches: 8. The CDR3, as DNA: TGTGCCAGCGCCAGACAGGGGACCAAAGAGACCCAGTACTTC. Protein: CASARQGTKETQYF.

The genes are TRBV7-2 and TRBJ2-7, with 9 bases lining up with TRBD2. The length of the CDR3 is 13 residues. The germline CDR1 and CDR2 sequences are SGHTA and FQGNSA. Trimming took 4 bases from V and 6 from J; bases not matched to a gene: 4. DNA of the CDR3: TGTGCCAGCAGCTGGGGACTAGCTCTCGAGCAGTACTTC. Its translation: CASSWGLALEQYF.